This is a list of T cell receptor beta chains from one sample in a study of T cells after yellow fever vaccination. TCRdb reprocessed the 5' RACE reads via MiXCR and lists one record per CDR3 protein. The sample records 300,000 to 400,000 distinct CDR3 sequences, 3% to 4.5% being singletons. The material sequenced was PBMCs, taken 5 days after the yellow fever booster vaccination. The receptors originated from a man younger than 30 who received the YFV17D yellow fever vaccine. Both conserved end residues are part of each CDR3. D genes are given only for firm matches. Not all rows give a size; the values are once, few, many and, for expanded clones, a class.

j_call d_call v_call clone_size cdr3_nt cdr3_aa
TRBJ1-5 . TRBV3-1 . TGTGCCAGCAGCCAAGCATCTCAGCCCCAGCATTTT CASSQASQPQHF
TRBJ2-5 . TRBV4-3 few TGCGCCAGCAGCCAAGGCTACCGGGAGCAAGAGACCCAGTACTTC CASSQGYREQETQYF
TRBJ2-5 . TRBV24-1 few TGTGCCACCAGTGACCCTGGCGGAGACCAAGAGACCCAGTACTTC CATSDPGGDQETQYF
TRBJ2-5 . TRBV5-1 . TGCGCCAGCAGCTTGGTATCAGGGATAGAGACCCAGTACTTC CASSLVSGIETQYF
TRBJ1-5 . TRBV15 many TGTAGCAATCAGCCCCAGCATTTT CSNQPQHF
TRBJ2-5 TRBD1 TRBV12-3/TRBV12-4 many TGTGCCAGCAGTTTTAGGGGGCTGATTGAGACCCAGTACTTC CASSFRGLIETQYF
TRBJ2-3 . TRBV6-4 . TGTGCCAGCAAGCGGGACAGTTCCAAAACAGATACGCAGTATTTT CASKRDSSKTDTQYF
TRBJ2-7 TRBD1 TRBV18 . TGTGCCAGCTCGCCTCCGGGACAGGTATACGAGCAGTACTTC CASSPPGQVYEQYF
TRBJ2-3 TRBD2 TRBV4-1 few TGCGCCAGCAGCCAAGTCCCGCTTGATCTTAGCGGGGGGGCCTACACAGATACGCAGTATTTT CASSQVPLDLSGGAYTDTQYF
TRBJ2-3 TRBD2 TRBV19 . TGTGCCAGTAACCCGACTAGCGGGGCGCGGGATACGCAGTATTTT CASNPTSGARDTQYF
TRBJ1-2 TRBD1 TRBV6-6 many TGTGCCAGCAGTTGGGGGGCTGAGGGGGTCGAGACAGGGGACTATGGCTACACCTTC CASSWGAEGVETGDYGYTF
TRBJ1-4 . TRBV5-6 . TGTGCCAGCAGCTTGGACCTTAATGAAAAACTGTTTTTT CASSLDLNEKLFF
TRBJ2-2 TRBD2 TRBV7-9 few TGTGCCAGCAGCCTATCGACTAGCGGTTATGCGAACACCGGGGAGCTGTTTTTT CASSLSTSGYANTGELFF
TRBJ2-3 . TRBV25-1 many TGTGCCAGCAGTGAGCCCGGAACAGATACGCAGTATTTT CASSEPGTDTQYF
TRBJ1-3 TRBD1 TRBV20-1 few TGCAGTGCTGCGTCCCCTGGCAGGGGGGGCGGAAACACCATATATTTT CSAASPGRGGGNTIYF
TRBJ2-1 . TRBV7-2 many TGTGCCAGCAGCTTATTCGGGGGTAGGCTGGATGAGCAGTTCTTC CASSLFGGRLDEQFF